This T cell receptor (beta chain) comes out of a study of blood T cell repertoires in COVID-19. Study context: Samples of COVID-19 (acute and convalescent) were obtained from the United States, Italy and Spain.

Trimming removed 0 bases at V and 6 bases at J, with 14 bases between. The germline V gene encodes CDR1 LGHNA and CDR2 YNFKEQ. This CDR3 has 15 residues. The data were produced by immunoSEQ multiplex PCR, yet TCRdb's version contains in-frame clones alone and is incomplete. This repertoire shows hundreds of thousands of clones, approximately 90% found once; its top ten account for over 6%. The chain couples TRBV4-2 to TRBJ1-1, with D possibly matching TRBD1 (6 bases). The source material was peripheral blood. This sequence originates from a woman aged 25 to 39 who had recovered from COVID-19. CDR3 in amino acids: CASSQEQRTVPEAFF. CDR3 DNA: TGTGCCAGCAGCCAAGAACAAAGGACAGTCCCTGAAGCTTTCTTT.